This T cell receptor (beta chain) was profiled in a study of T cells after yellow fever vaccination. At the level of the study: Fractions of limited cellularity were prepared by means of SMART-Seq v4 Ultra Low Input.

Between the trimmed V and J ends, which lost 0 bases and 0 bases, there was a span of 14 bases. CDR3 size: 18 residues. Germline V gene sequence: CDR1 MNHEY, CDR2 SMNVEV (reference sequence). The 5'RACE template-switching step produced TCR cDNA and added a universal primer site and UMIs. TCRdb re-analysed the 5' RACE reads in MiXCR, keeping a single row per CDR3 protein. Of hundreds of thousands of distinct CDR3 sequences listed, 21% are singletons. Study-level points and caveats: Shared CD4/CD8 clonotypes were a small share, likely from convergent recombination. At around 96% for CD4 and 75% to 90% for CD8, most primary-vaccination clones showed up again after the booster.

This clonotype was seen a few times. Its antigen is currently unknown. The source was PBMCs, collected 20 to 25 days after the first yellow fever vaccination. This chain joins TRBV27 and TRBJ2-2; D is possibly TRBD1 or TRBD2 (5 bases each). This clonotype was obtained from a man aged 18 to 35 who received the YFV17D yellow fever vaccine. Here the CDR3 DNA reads TGTGCCAGCAGTTTATCGCTAGTTGGGGGACCGAACACCGGGGAGCTGTTTTTT. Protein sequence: CASSLSLVGGPNTGELFF.